This record covers a single TCR beta chain. From germline, CDR1 is MRHNA and CDR2 SNTAGT. V lost 7 bases, J lost 7 bases, and 17 bases lay in between. The CDR3 spans 15 residues. These data come from a study of cytomegalovirus exposure and HLA in healthy donors. Use of 60 Vbeta and 13 Jbeta primers characterized the PCR. Method: immunoSEQ multiplex PCR; TCRdb's copy keeps in-frame clones and lacks some. The top ten hold less than 2% of the sample, which has 100,000 to 150,000 clones, about 79% seen once. The TCR sequence derives from a female donor in good health and CMV-seropositive. The chain is built from TRBV6-4 and TRBJ1-6; a possible D gene is TRBD1 (6 bases). What was sequenced was PBMCs. The CDR3 sequence is CASKESATGNSPLHF. The CDR3 nucleotides are TGTGCCAGCAAGGAGTCGGCTACAGGGAATTCACCCCTCCACTTT.